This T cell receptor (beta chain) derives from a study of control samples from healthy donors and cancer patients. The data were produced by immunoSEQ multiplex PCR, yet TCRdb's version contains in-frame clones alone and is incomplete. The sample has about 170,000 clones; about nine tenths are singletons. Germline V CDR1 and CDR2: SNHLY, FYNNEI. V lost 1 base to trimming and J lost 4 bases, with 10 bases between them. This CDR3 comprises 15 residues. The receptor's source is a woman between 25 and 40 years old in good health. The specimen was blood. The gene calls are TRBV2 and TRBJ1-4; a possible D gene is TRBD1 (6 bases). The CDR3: CASSEVQGFNEKLFF. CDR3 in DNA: TGTGCCAGCAGTGAAGTACAGGGTTTTAATGAAAAACTGTTTTTT.